The 3 T cell receptor beta chains listed next were all sequenced from one sample in a study of radiation and T cells in renal cell carcinoma. Method: immunoSEQ multiplex PCR; TCRdb's copy keeps in-frame clones and lacks some. The sample consists of 140,000 to 150,000 clones, 86% of them appearing once. Time point given: blood 4 weeks post-SBRT, at nephrectomy. Treatment reported: 15 Gy SBRT to primary tumor, nephrectomy 4 weeks later. This specimen was blood, taken from a patient whose treatment included radiotherapy and nephrectomy. The receptors originated from a woman aged 45-59 years with renal cell carcinoma.

This chain connects TRBV7-2 to TRBJ2-5; D perhaps matches TRBD1 (6 bases). CDR1 and CDR2 (germline): SGHTA, FQGNSA. The CDR3 consists of 14 residues. The ends were cut back, 5 bases at V and 5 bases at J, with 15 bases in the middle. CDR3: CASSQAGTRETQYF. As DNA, the CDR3 is TGTGCCAGCAGCCAAGCCGGGACACGGGAGACCCAGTACTTC.

The chain combines TRBV5-6 with TRBJ2-7, with a possible D match to TRBD2 (5 bases). Trimming shortened V by 2 bases and J by 7 bases, and 16 bases separated the two germline ends. Germline-derived CDR1 and CDR2 are SGHDT and YYEEEE. The length of the CDR3 is 14 residues. The CDR3 sequence: CASSLPISPGEQYF. The DNA for the CDR3 is TGTGCCAGCAGCTTACCCATCTCCCCGGGGGAGCAGTACTTC.

The chain links TRBV9 to TRBJ1-3, with TRBD1 matching 9 bases. With 4 bases clipped from V and 0 bases from J, the junction kept 8 bases outside the gene matches. The germline V gene has CDR1 SGDLS and CDR2 YYNGEE. The CDR3 extends over 17 amino acids. The CDR3 spells CASSTRTGDLSGNTIYF. The DNA of the CDR3 is TGTGCCAGCAGCACGCGGACAGGGGATCTCTCTGGAAACACCATATATTTT.